The 27 T cell receptor beta chains below come from one sample, sequenced in a study of blood T cells in healthy people across ages. A sample-barcoded 5' primer and a J-beta primer mix were used in a second PCR of about 6 to 11 cycles. TCRdb reanalysed the 5' RACE reads using MiXCR and keeps one entry per CDR3 protein. Of about 800,000 distinct CDR3 sequences listed, around a quarter are singletons. This sample was also put to use in a study of T cells of mothers and their children.

Sample: blood. The receptors here all came from a boy aged 5 to 17 in good health.

J is TRBJ2-2 and V is TRBV5-4; D might be TRBD1 or TRBD2, each matching 5 bases. The V gene lost 4 bases and the J gene lost 1 base, with 20 bases spanning the gap. The germline gives CDR1 SGHNT, CDR2 YYREEE (reference sequence). The CDR3 length is 18 residues. The chain's CDR3 is CASSLPPGTEKNTGELFF. The CDR3 region has the DNA TGTGCCAGCAGCCTTCCACCCGGGACGGAAAAGAACACCGGGGAGCTGTTTTTT. The variable domain in full, with the rest retrieved from reference TRBV5-4 and TRBJ2-2, is ETGVTQSPTHLIKTRGQQVTLRCSSQSGHNTVSWYQQALGQGPQFIFQYYREEENGRGNFPPRFSGLQFPNYSSELNVNALELDDSALYLCASSLPPGTEKNTGELFFGEGSRLTVL.

The genes are TRBV18 and TRBJ2-2, with 8 bases fitting TRBD1. Germline CDR1 KGHSH, CDR2 LQKENI. The CDR3 consists of 16 residues. V lost 3 bases, J lost 5 bases, and 8 bases stayed unmatched. CDR3 protein: CASSPSGGDRTGELFF. The CDR3, as DNA: TGTGCCAGCTCACCTTCAGGGGGCGACCGAACCGGGGAGCTGTTTTTT.

This sequence joins TRBV24-1 and TRBJ2-5, with 7 bases that match TRBD1. Judging by the DNA end, TRBJ2-1 fits better; the J call may be wrong. The CDR3 sequence is 13 residues long. Per germline, CDR1 KGHDR and CDR2 SFDVKD. The DNA for the CDR3 is TGTGCCACCAGTGATATAGACAGGGATGAGCAGTTCTTC. Encoded protein: CATSDIDRDEQFF.

The chain carries TRBV7-9 and TRBJ2-6, with D possibly matching TRBD1 (5 bases). Germline CDR1 reads SEHNR; CDR2 reads FQNEAQ (reference sequence). With 5 bases removed from V and 6 bases from J, the gap between germline ends came to 17 bases. The CDR3 sequence is 16 residues long. The CDR3 DNA sequence: TGTGCCAGCAGCCACACAGGTGCTCTCGAGGCCAACGTCCTGACTTTC. As protein: CASSHTGALEANVLTF.

Points on this clonotype: A read error may account for a junction end that differs from germline. The J gene is TRBJ2-7, the V gene TRBV7-2; D is possibly TRBD1 (5 bases). Per the germline V gene, CDR1 is SGHTA and CDR2 is FQGNSA. The CDR3 covers 15 residues. Here the CDR3 reads CASNLGAATSYEQYF. For the CDR3, the DNA is TGTGCCAGCAACTTAGGGGCAGCGACCTCCTACGAGCAGTACTTC.

This clonotype was counted between two and nine times. This chain joins TRBV20-1 and TRBJ1-1, with 7 bases aligning to TRBD1. CDR3 length: 13 amino acids. V was pared by 0 bases and J by 7 bases, with 5 bases of the junction left unmatched. Per germline, CDR1 DFQATT and CDR2 SNEGSKA (reference sequence). Here the CDR3 reads CSARDRGRVEAFF. CDR3 coding DNA: TGCAGTGCTAGAGATAGGGGGCGGGTTGAAGCTTTCTTT.

The gene calls are TRBV12-3 or TRBV12-4 and TRBJ2-2, with 7 bases lining up with TRBD1. The V and J ends lost 4 bases and 6 bases, in that order; junction bases with no gene match: 8. The CDR3 is 15 residues long. The chain's CDR3 is CASSSHTGAPGELFF. CDR3 bases: TGTGCCAGCAGTTCTCACACAGGGGCCCCCGGGGAGCTGTTTTTT.

The J gene is TRBJ2-1, the V gene TRBV29-1, with 15 nucleotides matching TRBD2. J gave up 6 bases and V 3 bases, and 3 bases lay outside the gene matches. Germline-derived CDR1 and CDR2 are SQVTM and ANQGSEA. The CDR3 totals 15 residues. CDR3 residues: CSVEGLAGGSNEQFF. CDR3 nucleotides: TGCAGCGTTGAGGGACTAGCGGGAGGAAGCAATGAGCAGTTCTTC.

This clonotype was observed a few times. This chain joins TRBV7-6 and TRBJ1-1; D is unclear. There are 13 residues in the CDR3. V gave up 1 base and J gave up 10 bases, with 13 bases separating them. The germline V gene encodes CDR1 SGHVS and CDR2 FNYEAQ. This CDR3 reads CASSLETWDRAFF. The CDR3 coding sequence is TGTGCCAGCAGCTTAGAGACGTGGGATCGAGCTTTCTTT.

J is TRBJ2-7 and V is TRBV6-1; D gene uncertain. The V gene's germline CDR1 is MNHNS and CDR2 SASEGT. V lost 2 bases to trimming and J lost 0 bases, with 5 bases between them. The CDR3 is 13 amino acids. CDR3 protein: CASSEPFSYEQYF. CDR3 coding DNA: TGTGCCAGCAGTGAACCGTTCTCCTACGAGCAGTACTTC.

This clonotype was observed many times. This chain connects TRBV25-1 to TRBJ2-7; D is ambiguous. Germline assignment: CDR1 MGHDK and CDR2 SYGVNS. The CDR3 sequence is 11 residues long. V was trimmed by 8 bases and J by 3 bases, leaving 8 bases between them. The CDR3 region has the DNA TGTGCCAGCGAATATATCTACGAGCAGTACTTC. Its protein is CASEYIYEQYF.

This CDR3 is CSVERVRRSETQYF. CDR3 DNA: TGCAGCGTTGAAAGAGTCCGGAGGTCAGAGACCCAGTACTTC. The J gene is TRBJ2-5, the V gene TRBV29-1; D perhaps matches TRBD2 (5 bases). Trimming cost V 2 bases and J 4 bases, with 14 bases left between them. Germline CDR1 SQVTM, CDR2 ANQGSEA. The CDR3 covers 14 residues.

V gene TRBV28 combines with J gene TRBJ1-1; D remains ambiguous. There are 15 residues in the CDR3. The V gene lost 2 bases and the J gene lost 13 bases, with 23 bases spanning the gap. CDR1 and CDR2 from the germline V gene are MDHEN and SYDVKM. This CDR3 is CASSLSFSLNPELFF. CDR3 bases: TGTGCCAGCAGTTTAAGCTTCTCGCTGAACCCTGAACTTTTCTTT. Drawing the rest from reference TRBV28 and TRBJ1-1, the complete variable domain is DVKVTQSSRYLVKRTGEKVFLECVQDMDHENMFWYRQDPGLGLRLIYFSYDVKMKEKGDIPEGYSVSREKKERFSLILESASTNQTSMYLCASSLSFSLNPELFFGQGTRLTVV.

The sample holds a few counts of this clonotype. The chain combines TRBV6-1 with TRBJ2-3, with D perhaps matching TRBD1 or TRBD2 (5 bases each). CDR1 is MNHNS and CDR2 is SASEGT in the germline V gene. Trimming took off 6 bases at V and 0 bases at J, with 19 bases between the two ends. This CDR3 spans 17 amino acids. The CDR3 DNA sequence: TGTGCCAGCAGCCGAGGGGATTCATCTATTAGCACAGATACGCAGTATTTT. Its translation: CASSRGDSSISTDTQYF.

This clonotype appeared a few times. V gene TRBV4-2 combines with J gene TRBJ2-2, with 7 bases identical to TRBD2. The germline V gene encodes CDR1 LGHNA and CDR2 YNFKEQ. The junction had 11 bases not matched to a gene; V was cut back by 3 bases and J by 1 base. There are 18 residues in the CDR3. Here the CDR3 reads CASSHSGLGVQNTGELFF. The DNA for the CDR3 is TGTGCCAGCAGCCATTCCGGACTAGGGGTCCAGAACACCGGGGAGCTGTTTTTT.

In its sample, this clonotype was seen a few times. The chain links TRBV12-3 or TRBV12-4 to TRBJ1-2, with a possible D match to TRBD1 (5 bases). The CDR3 length is 13 residues. V lost 6 bases and J lost 8, with 16 bases in between. DNA of the CDR3: TGTGCCAGCAGCCCCGGCAGGGTGAAAGGCTACACCTTC. Protein product: CASSPGRVKGYTF.

The rearrangement uses TRBV28 and TRBJ2-4; D call uncertain. Germline loops: CDR1 MDHEN, CDR2 SYDVKM. V lost 3 bases to trimming and J lost 7 bases, with 10 bases between them. The CDR3 length is 13 residues. The DNA for the CDR3 is TGTGCCAGCAGTTTCCAAGAGACGAACATTCAGTACTTC. Protein product: CASSFQETNIQYF.

The sample holds a few counts of this clonotype. This chain joins TRBV12-3 or TRBV12-4 and TRBJ1-6; 8 bases align to TRBD1. The length of the CDR3 is 14 residues. V lost 6 bases, J lost 7 bases, and 5 bases stayed unmatched. The CDR3 spells CASRAGTGNSPLHF. The CDR3 DNA reads TGTGCCAGCAGGGCCGGGACAGGAAATTCACCCCTCCACTTT.

This clonotype showed up just a few times. The V gene is TRBV7-8, the J gene TRBJ2-2; the D gene is possibly TRBD2 (6 bases). The CDR3 is 15 residues long. Germline loops: CDR1 SGHVS, CDR2 FQNEAQ. V was trimmed by 4 bases and J by 0 bases, leaving 9 bases between them. DNA of the CDR3: TGTGCCAGCAGCTGGGACTCGCCGAACACCGGGGAGCTGTTTTTT. Translation gives CASSWDSPNTGELFF.

This chain links TRBV20-1 with TRBJ2-5, with D possibly being TRBD1 (6 bases). Matching the DNA end better, TRBJ2-7 makes the J call doubtful. In germline, CDR1 is DFQATT, CDR2 SNEGSKA (reference sequence). CDR3 length equals 13 residues. This CDR3 is CSARAQGSYEQYF. The CDR3 DNA reads as TGCAGTGCTAGAGCACAGGGTTCTTACGAGCAGTACTTC.

J is TRBJ1-1 and V is TRBV6-5, with 8 bases aligning to TRBD1. Germline lookup yields CDR1 MNHEY and CDR2 SVGAGI. This CDR3 region has 16 residues. Trimming cost V 2 bases and J 3 bases; bases outside gene matches: 8. CDR3 bases: TGTGCCAGCAGTTACGGGCAGGGGGCTTGGGACACTGAAGCTTTCTTT. Amino acid sequence: CASSYGQGAWDTEAFF.

This rearrangement joins TRBV28 to TRBJ1-4; no firm D call. V lost 7 bases and J 7 bases, leaving 19 bases between the germline ends. CDR1 is MDHEN, CDR2 SYDVKM, per germline. There are 15 residues in the CDR3. DNA of the CDR3: TGTGCCAGCACCCGGGATAGGGAGACGGGTGAAAAACTGTTTTTT. Encoded protein: CASTRDRETGEKLFF.

J is TRBJ2-1 and V is TRBV3-1; 10 positions match TRBD1. Germline V gene sequence: CDR1 LGHDT, CDR2 YNNKEL (reference sequence). V lost 5 bases to trimming and J lost 9 bases; unmatched junction nucleotides: 13. The CDR3 has 16 amino acids. The CDR3 nucleotides are TGTGCCAGCAGCGCCACCGGGACAGGGGCCTCCGGTGAGCAGTTCTTC. It codes for CASSATGTGASGEQFF.

This clonotype showed up just a few times. V and J are TRBV12-3 or TRBV12-4 and TRBJ1-6; D gene unclear. V was trimmed by 2 bases and J by 0 bases, leaving 11 bases between them. The CDR3 contains 17 residues. Written as DNA, the CDR3 is TGTGCCAGCAGTTTATTCGGCCTGAGCTCCTATAATTCACCCCTCCACTTT. Protein product: CASSLFGLSSYNSPLHF.

The chain joins TRBV6-2 or TRBV6-3 to TRBJ2-1, with a weak D call TRBD1 (5 bases). The CDR3 is 13 amino acids. CDR1 and CDR2 from the germline V gene are MNHEY and SVGEGT. Trimming stripped 6 bases from V and 5 bases from J, with 11 bases between. The CDR3 spells CASSKGSHNEQFF. In DNA form, the CDR3 reads TGTGCCAGCAGCAAGGGGTCCCACAATGAGCAGTTCTTC.

This clonotype was recorded a few times. The V call is TRBV28, the J call TRBJ2-2; D uncertain. V lost 5 bases, J lost 7 bases, and 8 bases lay in between. The V gene's germline CDR1 is MDHEN and CDR2 SYDVKM. The CDR3 sequence is 12 residues long. This CDR3 reads CASSPLGGELFF. The DNA of the CDR3 is TGTGCCAGCAGTCCCCTCGGCGGGGAGCTGTTTTTT. The full variable domain, rest sourced from reference TRBV28 and TRBJ2-2, is DVKVTQSSRYLVKRTGEKVFLECVQDMDHENMFWYRQDPGLGLRLIYFSYDVKMKEKGDIPEGYSVSREKKERFSLILESASTNQTSMYLCASSPLGGELFFGEGSRLTVL.

This clonotype turned up a few times. The J gene is TRBJ2-1, the V gene TRBV9; 12 positions agree with TRBD2. V gave up 6 bases and J gave up 8 bases; unmatched junction bases: 12. The CDR3 is 16 residues long. Germline CDR1 SGDLS, CDR2 YYNGEE. The CDR3 nucleotides are TGTGCCAGCATCTCCTACCGACTAGCGGGGGACCATGAGCAGTTCTTC. As protein: CASISYRLAGDHEQFF.